This paragraph covers one T cell receptor (beta chain) sequence. Its specificity is not known. Trimming took 11 bases from V and 7 from J; bases not matched to a gene: 11. In germline, CDR1 is WSHSY, CDR2 SAAADI. The CDR3 runs 15 residues. Clones were sequenced by immunoSEQ multiplex PCR, and TCRdb holds only the in-frame ones, with some missing. Here the sample spans some 600,000 clones, around 96% being singletons. These data belong to a study of shared clonotypes between healthy human individuals. Positively selected for CCR7, the CD45RO-negative cells used as naive CD8 cells excluded terminally differentiated effector memory CD45RA+ cells. Healthy adults negative for HIV, lacking recent acute infections or vaccinations, served as donors. Every donor, a Caucasian adult, lived in Nashville, Tennessee. Notes on the study in general: Naive subsets, compared against memory subsets, generally had larger estimated richness values. Among several donors, roughly 5% of naive CD4 clonotypes were found in common.

The sequenced sample was naive CD8+ T cells sorted from blood. V and J are TRBV10-2 and TRBJ2-1; 13 nucleotides align to TRBD2. The source is a woman between 25 and 40 years old in good health. CDR3 nucleotide sequence: TGCGCCGGGCTTAAGACTAGCGGGAGGCGTAATGAGCAGTTCTTC. Translation gives CAGLKTSGRRNEQFF.